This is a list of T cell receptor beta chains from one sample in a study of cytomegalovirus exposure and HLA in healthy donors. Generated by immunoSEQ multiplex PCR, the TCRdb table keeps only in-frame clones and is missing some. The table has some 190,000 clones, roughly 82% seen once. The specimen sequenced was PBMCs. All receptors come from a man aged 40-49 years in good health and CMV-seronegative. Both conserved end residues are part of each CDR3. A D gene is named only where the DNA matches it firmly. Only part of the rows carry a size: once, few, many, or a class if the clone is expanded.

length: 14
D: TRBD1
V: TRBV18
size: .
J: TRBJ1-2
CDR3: CASSQTGGYYGYTF
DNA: TGTGCCAGCTCACAGACAGGGGGCTACTATGGCTACACCTTC

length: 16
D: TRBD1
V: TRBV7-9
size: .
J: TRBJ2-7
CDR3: CASSLAQGAPPYEQYF
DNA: TGTGCCAGCAGCTTAGCGCAGGGGGCCCCCCCTTACGAGCAGTACTTC

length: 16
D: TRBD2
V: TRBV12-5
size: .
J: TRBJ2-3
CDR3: CASGLWLAGTTDTQYF
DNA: TGTGCTAGTGGTTTGTGGCTAGCGGGGACCACAGATACGCAGTATTTT

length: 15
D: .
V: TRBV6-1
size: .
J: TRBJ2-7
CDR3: CASRFGGEGTYEQYF
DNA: TGTGCCAGCAGGTTCGGGGGAGAGGGGACCTACGAGCAGTACTTC

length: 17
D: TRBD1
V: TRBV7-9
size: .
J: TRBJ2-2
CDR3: CASSLSSGTGGAGELFF
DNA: TGTGCCAGCAGCTTGAGTTCCGGGACAGGGGGAGCCGGGGAGCTGTTTTTT

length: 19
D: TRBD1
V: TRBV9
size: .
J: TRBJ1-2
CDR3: CASSSRMAGTGLLNYGYTF
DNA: TGTGCCAGCAGCTCACGCATGGCCGGGACAGGTCTCCTTAACTATGGCTACACCTTC

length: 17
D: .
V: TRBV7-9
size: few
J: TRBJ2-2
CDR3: CASSAGLAATNTGELFF
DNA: TGTGCCAGCAGCGCGGGACTGGCGGCAACGAACACCGGGGAGCTGTTTTTT

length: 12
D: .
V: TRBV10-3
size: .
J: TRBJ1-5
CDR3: CAISESGQPQHF
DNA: TGTGCCATCAGTGAATCAGGGCAGCCCCAGCATTTT

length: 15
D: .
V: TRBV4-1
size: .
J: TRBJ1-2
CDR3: CASSQDPGGQDGYTF
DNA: TGCGCCAGCAGCCAAGATCCTGGTGGTCAGGATGGCTACACCTTC

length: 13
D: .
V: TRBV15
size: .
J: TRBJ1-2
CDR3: CATSRARDYGYTF
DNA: TGTGCCACCAGCAGAGCTCGGGACTATGGCTACACCTTC

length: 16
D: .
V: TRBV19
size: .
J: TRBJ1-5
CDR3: CASSGGWGGYNQPQHF
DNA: TGTGCCAGTAGTGGCGGATGGGGAGGGTACAATCAGCCCCAGCATTTT

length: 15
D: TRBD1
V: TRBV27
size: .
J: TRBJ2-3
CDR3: CASTPGTAITDTQYF
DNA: TGTGCCAGCACTCCCGGGACAGCGATAACAGATACGCAGTATTTT

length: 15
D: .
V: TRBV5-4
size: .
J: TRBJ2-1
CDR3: CASSPGGGGQGEQFF
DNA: TGTGCCAGCAGCCCCGGGGGAGGGGGGCAGGGTGAGCAGTTCTTC

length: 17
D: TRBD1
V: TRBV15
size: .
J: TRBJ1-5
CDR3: CATSSDEQGTGNQPQHF
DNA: TGTGCCACCAGCAGCGACGAACAGGGGACCGGTAATCAGCCCCAGCATTTT

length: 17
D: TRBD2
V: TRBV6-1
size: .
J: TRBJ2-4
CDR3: CASSEPTTLAGENIQYF
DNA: TGTGCCAGCAGTGAACCCACCACCTTAGCGGGCGAAAACATTCAGTACTTC

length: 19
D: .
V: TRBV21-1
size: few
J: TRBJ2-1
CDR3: CASRGPSGQLSGASNEQFF
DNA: TGTGCCAGCAGGGGCCCCTCAGGACAATTGAGCGGGGCGAGCAATGAGCAGTTCTTC

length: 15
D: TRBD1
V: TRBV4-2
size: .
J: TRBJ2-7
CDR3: CASSQEGTGTYEQYF
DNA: TGTGCCAGCAGCCAGGAGGGGACAGGTACCTACGAGCAGTACTTC

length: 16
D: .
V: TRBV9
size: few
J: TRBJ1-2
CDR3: CASSVYGAPRVDGYTF
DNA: TGTGCCAGCAGCGTATACGGAGCCCCCCGGGTGGATGGCTACACCTTC

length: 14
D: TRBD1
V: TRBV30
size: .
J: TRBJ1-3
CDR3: CAWTRDSSGNTIYF
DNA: TGTGCCTGGACGAGGGACAGCTCTGGAAACACCATATATTTT

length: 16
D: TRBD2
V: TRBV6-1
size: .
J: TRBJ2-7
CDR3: CASSDPTGGGVYEQYF
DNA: TGTGCCAGCAGTGACCCCACGGGAGGGGGGGTTTACGAGCAGTACTTC

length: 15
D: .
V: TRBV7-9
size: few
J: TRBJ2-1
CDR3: CASSLAGGQGNEQFF
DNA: TGTGCCAGCAGCTTAGCGGGGGGGCAGGGCAATGAGCAGTTCTTC

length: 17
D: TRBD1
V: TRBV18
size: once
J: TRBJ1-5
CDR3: CASSPLLLTGKDQPQHF
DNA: TGTGCCAGCTCACCATTATTACTGACAGGGAAAGATCAGCCCCAGCATTTT

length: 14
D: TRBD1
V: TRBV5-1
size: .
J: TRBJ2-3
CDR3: CASSRDRGTDTQYF
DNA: TGCGCCAGCAGCAGGGACAGGGGCACAGATACGCAGTATTTT

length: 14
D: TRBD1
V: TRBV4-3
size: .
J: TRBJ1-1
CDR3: CASSKGQGATEAFF
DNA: TGCGCCAGCAGCAAAGGACAGGGGGCGACTGAAGCTTTCTTT

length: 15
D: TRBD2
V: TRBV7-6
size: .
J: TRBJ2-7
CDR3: CASSQRGGSSYEQYF
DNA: TGTGCCAGCAGCCAGCGGGGGGGGAGCTCCTACGAGCAGTACTTC

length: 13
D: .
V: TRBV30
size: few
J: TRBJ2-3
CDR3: CAWTGESTDTQYF
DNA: TGTGCCTGGACAGGGGAGAGCACAGATACGCAGTATTTT

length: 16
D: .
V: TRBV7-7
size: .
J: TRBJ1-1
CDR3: CASSLLPGGGDTEAFF
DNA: TGTGCTAGCAGCCTACTCCCCGGCGGTGGTGACACTGAAGCTTTCTTT

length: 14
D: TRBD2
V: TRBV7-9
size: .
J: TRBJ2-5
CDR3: CASSLLTGGETQYF
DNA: TGTGCCAGCAGCTTATTAACGGGGGGGGAGACCCAGTACTTC

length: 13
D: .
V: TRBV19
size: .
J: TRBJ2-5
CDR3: CASSIRGRETQYF
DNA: TGTGCCAGTAGTATCAGGGGAAGAGAGACCCAGTACTTC

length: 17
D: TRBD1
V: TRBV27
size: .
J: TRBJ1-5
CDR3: CASSLFVGTGSNQPQHF
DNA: TGTGCCAGCAGTTTATTCGTGGGGACAGGTAGCAATCAGCCCCAGCATTTT

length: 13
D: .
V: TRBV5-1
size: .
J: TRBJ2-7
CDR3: CASSNTGSYEQYF
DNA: TGCGCCAGCAGCAATACAGGCTCCTACGAGCAGTACTTC

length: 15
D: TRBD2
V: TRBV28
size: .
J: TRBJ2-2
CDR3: CASRLLAGNGGELFF
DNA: TGTGCCAGCAGGTTACTAGCGGGAAACGGCGGGGAGCTGTTTTTT

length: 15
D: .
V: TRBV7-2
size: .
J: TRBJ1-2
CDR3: CASSPSLSTRYGYTF
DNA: TGTGCCAGCAGCCCGTCCTTGAGTACCCGCTATGGCTACACCTTC

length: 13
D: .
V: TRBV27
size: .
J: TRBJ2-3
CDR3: CASSSYGGDTQYF
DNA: TGTGCCAGCAGTTCTTACGGAGGGGATACGCAGTATTTT

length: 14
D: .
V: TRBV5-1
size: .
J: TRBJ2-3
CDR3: CASSFTNSGDTQYF
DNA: TGCGCCAGCAGCTTCACCAACTCCGGGGATACGCAGTATTTT

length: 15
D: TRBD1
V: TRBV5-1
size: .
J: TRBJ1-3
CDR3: CASSLEGATGNTIYF
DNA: TGCGCCAGCAGCTTGGAGGGGGCTACGGGAAACACCATATATTTT

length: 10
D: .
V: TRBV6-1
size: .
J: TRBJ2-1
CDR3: CASRGHEQFF
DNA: TGTGCCAGCAGGGGCCATGAGCAGTTCTTC

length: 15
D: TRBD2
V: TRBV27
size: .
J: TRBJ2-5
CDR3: CASSPQTSGRETQYF
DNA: TGTGCCAGCAGTCCGCAGACTAGCGGTCGAGAGACCCAGTACTTC

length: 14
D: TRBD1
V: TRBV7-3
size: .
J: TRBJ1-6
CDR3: CASSLDRGLSPLHF
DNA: TGTGCCAGCAGCCTGGACAGGGGGCTATCACCCCTCCACTTT

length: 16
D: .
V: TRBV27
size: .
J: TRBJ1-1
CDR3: CASSLSRDRANTEAFF
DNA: TGTGCCAGCAGTTTATCGCGCGACAGAGCGAACACTGAAGCTTTCTTT

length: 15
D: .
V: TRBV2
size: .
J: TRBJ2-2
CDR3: CASSGWGGTSGELFF
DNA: TGTGCCAGCAGTGGATGGGGCGGGACGAGCGGGGAGCTGTTTTTT

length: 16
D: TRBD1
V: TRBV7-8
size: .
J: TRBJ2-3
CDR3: CASSLRGQGPTDTQYF
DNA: TGTGCCAGCAGCTTAAGGGGACAGGGGCCCACAGATACGCAGTATTTT

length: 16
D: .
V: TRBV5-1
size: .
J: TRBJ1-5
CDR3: CASSLGRTYSNQPQHF
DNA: TGCGCCAGCAGCTTGGGGAGGACTTATAGCAATCAGCCCCAGCATTTT

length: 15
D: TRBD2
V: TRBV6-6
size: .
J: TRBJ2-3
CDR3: CASSKVDGRADTQYF
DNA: TGTGCCAGCAGTAAAGTGGACGGGAGGGCAGATACGCAGTATTTT

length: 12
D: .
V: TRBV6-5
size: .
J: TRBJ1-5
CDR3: CASSEGGQPQHF
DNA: TGTGCCAGCAGTGAGGGTGGTCAGCCCCAGCATTTT

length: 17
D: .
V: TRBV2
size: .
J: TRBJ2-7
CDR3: CASRRTRQAWPLYEQYF
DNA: TGTGCCAGCAGGCGAACCCGACAGGCGTGGCCCCTCTACGAGCAGTACTTC

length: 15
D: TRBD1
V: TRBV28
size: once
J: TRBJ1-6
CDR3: CASGGNPSGGASLHF
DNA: TGTGCCAGCGGAGGGAATCCTTCAGGGGGCGCGTCCCTCCACTTT

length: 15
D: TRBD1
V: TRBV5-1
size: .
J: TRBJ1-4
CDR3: CASTRDRLTNEKLFF
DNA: TGCGCCAGCACTCGGGACAGATTAACTAATGAAAAACTGTTTTTT

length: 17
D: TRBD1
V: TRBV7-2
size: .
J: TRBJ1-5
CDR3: CASSPATGNIPNQPQHF
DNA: TGTGCCAGCAGCCCGGCGACAGGGAATATTCCTAATCAGCCCCAGCATTTT

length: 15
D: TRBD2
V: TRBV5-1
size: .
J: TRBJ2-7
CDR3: CASTVTSGGTYEQYF
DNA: TGCGCCAGCACCGTGACTAGCGGGGGGACCTACGAGCAGTACTTC

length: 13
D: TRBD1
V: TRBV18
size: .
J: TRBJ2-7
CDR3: CASSSDRGYEQYF
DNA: TGTGCCAGCTCATCGGACAGGGGTTACGAGCAGTACTTC

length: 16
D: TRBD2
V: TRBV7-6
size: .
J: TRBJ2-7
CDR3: CASSLGDARGGYEQYF
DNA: TGTGCCAGCAGCTTAGGTGACGCGCGGGGAGGGTACGAGCAGTACTTC

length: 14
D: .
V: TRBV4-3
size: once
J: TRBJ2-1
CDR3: CASAHEEGNNEQFF
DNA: TGCGCCAGCGCCCACGAAGAGGGAAACAATGAGCAGTTCTTC

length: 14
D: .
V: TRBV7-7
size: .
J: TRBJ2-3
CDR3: CASSFTGTTDTQYF
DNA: TGTGCTAGCAGCTTTACAGGGACCACAGATACGCAGTATTTT

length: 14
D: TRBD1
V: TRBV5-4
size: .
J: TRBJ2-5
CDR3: CASSPPQGAETQYF
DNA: TGTGCCAGCAGCCCACCACAGGGGGCTGAGACCCAGTACTTC

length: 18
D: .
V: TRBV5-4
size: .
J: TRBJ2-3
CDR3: CASSLDPYGRSGTDTQYF
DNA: TGTGCCAGCAGCTTGGACCCGTACGGTCGGTCCGGCACAGATACGCAGTATTTT

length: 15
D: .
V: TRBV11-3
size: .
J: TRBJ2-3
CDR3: CASSPSQAWTDTQYF
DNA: TGTGCCAGCAGCCCGTCACAGGCGTGGACAGATACGCAGTATTTT